The 19 T cell receptor beta chains below all came from one sample that was sequenced in a study of identical twins. From the 5' RACE reads, TCRdb called clonotypes with MiXCR, one entry per CDR3 protein. The sample contains about 810,000 distinct CDR3 sequences, roughly 12% of which appear only once. The sample was also linked to a second study, of yellow fever vaccine responses in identical twins.

The sample was PBMCs. The receptors stem from a woman between 18 and 29 years old in good health.

This clonotype was recorded at least ten times. V is TRBV12-3 or TRBV12-4 and J is TRBJ2-3; 9 bases agree with TRBD2. The V and J ends lost 7 bases and 0 bases, in that order; junction bases with no gene match: 8. CDR3 length: 16 residues. CDR3 sequence (DNA): TGTGCCAGCACTCCTAGCGGGACCCGTAGCACAGATACGCAGTATTTT. Translation: CASTPSGTRSTDTQYF.

This chain links TRBV7-2 with TRBJ1-1; 8 bases are a match to TRBD1. V gave up 1 base and J gave up 3 bases; unmatched junction bases: 7. Per the germline V gene, CDR1 is SGHTA and CDR2 is FQGNSA. This CDR3 spans 16 amino acids. CDR3 protein: CASSLEGRGRDTEAFF. In DNA form, the CDR3 reads TGTGCCAGCAGCTTAGAGGGCAGGGGGCGGGACACTGAAGCTTTCTTT.

This clonotype has a count of ten or more. The chain recombines TRBV12-3 or TRBV12-4 with TRBJ2-5, with D possibly being TRBD1 (6 bases). With 6 bases removed from V and 7 bases from J, the gap between germline ends came to 15 bases. CDR3 length equals 13 residues. The DNA for the CDR3 is TGTGCCAGCAGCCCAGGGACATTGGGGACCCAGTACTTC. It translates to CASSPGTLGTQYF.

The chain links TRBV7-9 to TRBJ2-1, with TRBD2 matching 13 bases. Looked up from germline, CDR1 is SEHNR and CDR2 is FQNEAQ (reference sequence). The length of the CDR3 is 16 residues. Trimming cost V 5 bases and J 6 bases; bases outside gene matches: 7. CDR3 bases: TGTGCCAGCAGCCCCACTAGCGGGAGGGCCATCAATGAGCAGTTCTTC. Residues: CASSPTSGRAINEQFF.

This clonotype has only a few counts. The rearrangement uses TRBV29-1 and TRBJ2-7; 12 bases fit TRBD2. The CDR3 runs to 12 residues. Germline V gene lookup returns CDR1 SQVTM and CDR2 ANQGSEA. The V gene end was trimmed by 7 bases and the J gene end by 4 bases; junction bases not matched to a gene: 2. Written as DNA, the CDR3 is TGCAGCGCTCTAGCGGGAGGGTACGAGCAGTACTTC. This codes for CSALAGGYEQYF.

This clonotype was detected only a few times. The chain joins TRBV4-2 to TRBJ2-1; TRBD2 aligns across 10 bases. The V and J ends lost 0 bases and 4 bases, in that order; junction bases with no gene match: 12. CDR3 length equals 19 residues. The germline CDR1 and CDR2 sequences are LGHNA and YNFKEQ. CDR3 sequence: CASSQEGGLAGAYYNEQFF. DNA of the CDR3: TGTGCCAGCAGCCAAGAAGGCGGGCTAGCGGGGGCTTATTACAATGAGCAGTTCTTC.

This chain joins TRBV9 and TRBJ2-4; D uncertain. Germline V CDR1 and CDR2: SGDLS, YYNGEE. V shed 2 bases and J shed 2 bases, with 11 bases lying between them. This CDR3 region has 15 residues. This chain's CDR3 is CASSVGWGTKNIQYF. CDR3 sequence (DNA): TGTGCCAGCAGCGTGGGGTGGGGAACCAAAAACATTCAGTACTTC.

This clonotype was counted a few times. The J gene is TRBJ2-3, the V gene TRBV28; D unclear. The V end lost 4 bases, the J end lost 7 bases, and 15 bases lay between the germline ends. CDR3 size: 14 residues. Germline CDR1 is MDHEN and CDR2 is SYDVKM. The DNA for the CDR3 is TGTGCCAGCAGTTCCGCCTTCCCTTTGTATACGCAGTATTTT. Amino acids: CASSSAFPLYTQYF.

In its sample, this clonotype was seen many times. J is TRBJ2-1 and V is TRBV28; 13 positions match TRBD2. CDR3 length: 16 residues. Germline CDR1 MDHEN, CDR2 SYDVKM. Unmatched junction bases numbered 8, after V lost 7 bases and J lost 5 bases. The CDR3: CASMPRLAGGNNEQFF. The CDR3 bases are TGTGCCAGCATGCCCCGACTAGCGGGAGGAAACAATGAGCAGTTCTTC.

This clonotype was counted many times. The rearrangement links TRBV7-9 to TRBJ2-4; 9 bases align to TRBD1. The CDR3 covers 15 residues. V lost 0 bases to trimming and J lost 4 bases; unmatched junction nucleotides: 1. CDR1 SEHNR and CDR2 FQNEAQ come from the germline V gene (reference sequence). CDR3 nucleotide sequence: TGTGCCAGCAGCTTAGCGGGGACAGGGAAAAACATTCAGTACTTC. Translated: CASSLAGTGKNIQYF.

The sample holds a few counts of this clonotype. The chain has TRBV11-2 and TRBJ2-3; possible D gene TRBD2, 6 bases. This CDR3 contains 15 residues. V was pared by 1 base and J by 6 bases, with 14 bases between. CDR1 and CDR2 from the germline V gene are SGHAT and FQNNGV. The CDR3 loop reads CASSLALVGRDTQYF. As DNA, the CDR3 is TGTGCCAGCAGCTTAGCCCTAGTGGGGAGGGATACGCAGTATTTT. Together with reference TRBV11-2 and TRBJ2-3, the CDR3 gives the full variable domain: EAGVAQSPRYKIIEKRQSVAFWCNPISGHATLYWYQQILGQGPKLLIQFQNNGVVDDSQLPKDRFSAERLKGVDSTLKIQPAKLEDSAVYLCASSLALVGRDTQYFGPGTRLTVL.

The rearrangement joins TRBV12-3 or TRBV12-4 to TRBJ2-2; 9 nucleotides line up with TRBD1. The CDR3 is made up of 14 amino acids. V dropped 6 bases and J dropped 6; count of bases not matched to a gene: 5. CDR3 nucleotides: TGTGCCAGCAGGGGGACAGGGACGGCCGGGGAGCTGTTTTTT. It is translated as CASRGTGTAGELFF.

This clonotype came up a few times. This rearrangement joins TRBV29-1 to TRBJ1-2; D is unclear. Germline CDR1 is SQVTM and CDR2 is ANQGSEA. The CDR3 has 14 amino acids. Trimming removed 1 base at V and 5 bases at J, with 14 bases between. The CDR3 DNA is TGCAGCGTTGAAGGCCCTCAAGGCGGGTATGGCTACACCTTC. Translated: CSVEGPQGGYGYTF.

This clonotype was seen a handful of times. The V gene is TRBV20-1, the J gene TRBJ2-7; D unclear. Germline loops: CDR1 DFQATT, CDR2 SNEGSKA (reference sequence). The CDR3 covers 10 residues. V was shortened by 1 base and J by 4 bases, with 2 bases between the two germline ends. The CDR3 region is CSARGYEQYF. The DNA of the CDR3 is TGCAGTGCTAGAGGTTACGAGCAGTACTTC.

This clonotype was detected a few times. The chain uses TRBV5-1 and TRBJ2-1, with TRBD2 matching 8 bases. The junction had 4 bases not matched to a gene; V was cut back by 3 bases and J by 2 bases. Germline values: CDR1 SGHRS, CDR2 YFSETQ. The CDR3 runs to 15 residues. DNA for the CDR3: TGCGCCAGCAGCTATAGCGGGAATCCCTACAATGAGCAGTTCTTC. It yields the protein CASSYSGNPYNEQFF.

The chain couples TRBV9 to TRBJ2-7, with a tentative D call TRBD2 (6 bases). The germline V gene has CDR1 SGDLS and CDR2 YYNGEE. The CDR3 sequence is 13 residues long. Trimming removed 4 bases at V and 6 bases at J, with 14 bases between. CDR3 coding DNA: TGTGCCAGCAGCCCAAGACTAGTCGGCGAGCAGTACTTC. Translation gives CASSPRLVGEQYF.

This clonotype was picked up a small number of times. The V call is TRBV5-1, the J call TRBJ1-4; TRBD1 matches at 7 bases. The CDR3 sequence is 14 residues long. CDR1 and CDR2 (germline): SGHRS, YFSETQ. V lost 7 bases, J lost 3 bases, and 6 bases stayed unmatched. The CDR3 sequence: CASGTGTANEKLFF. Written as DNA, the CDR3 is TGCGCCAGCGGCACCGGGACAGCTAATGAAAAACTGTTTTTT.

This clonotype was recorded many times. V usage is TRBV5-6 and J usage is TRBJ2-3, with 8 nucleotides matching TRBD2. The CDR3 covers 16 residues. The germline CDR1 and CDR2 sequences are SGHDT and YYEEEE. Trimming cost V 1 base and J 0 bases; bases outside gene matches: 4. The CDR3 region has the DNA TGTGCCAGCAGCTTGTTCGCGGGAGGAAGCACAGATACGCAGTATTTT. Residues: CASSLFAGGSTDTQYF.

This clonotype has a count of ten or more. The rearrangement uses TRBV28 and TRBJ1-1; D gene unclear. Trimming left V 7 bases short and J 2 bases short, with 8 bases between. The CDR3 has 12 amino acids. The germline CDR1 and CDR2 sequences are MDHEN and SYDVKM. This CDR3 is CASKGRNTEAFF. The CDR3 DNA is TGTGCCAGCAAGGGCCGAAACACTGAAGCTTTCTTT.